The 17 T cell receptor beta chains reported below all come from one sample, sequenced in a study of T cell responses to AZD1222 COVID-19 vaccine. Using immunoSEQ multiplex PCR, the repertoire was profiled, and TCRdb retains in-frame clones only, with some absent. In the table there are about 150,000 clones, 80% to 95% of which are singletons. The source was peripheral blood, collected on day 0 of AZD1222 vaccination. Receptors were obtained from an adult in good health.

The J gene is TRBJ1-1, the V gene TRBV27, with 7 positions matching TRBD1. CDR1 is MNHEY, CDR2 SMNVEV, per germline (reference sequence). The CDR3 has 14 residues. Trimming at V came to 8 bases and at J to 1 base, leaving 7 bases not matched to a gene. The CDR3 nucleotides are TGTGCCAGCGGCCCGTCAGGGGGGAACACTGAAGCTTTCTTT. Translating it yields CASGPSGGNTEAFF.

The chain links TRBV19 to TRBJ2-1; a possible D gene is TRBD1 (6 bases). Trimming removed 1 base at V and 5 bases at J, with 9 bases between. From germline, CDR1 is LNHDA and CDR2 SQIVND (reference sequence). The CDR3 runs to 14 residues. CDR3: CASSIGGRNNEQFF. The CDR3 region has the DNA TGTGCCAGTAGTATAGGGGGGCGGAACAATGAGCAGTTCTTC.

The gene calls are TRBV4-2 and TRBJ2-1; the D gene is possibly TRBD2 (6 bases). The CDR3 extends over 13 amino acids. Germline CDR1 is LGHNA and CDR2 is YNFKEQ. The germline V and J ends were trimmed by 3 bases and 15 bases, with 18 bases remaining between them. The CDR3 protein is CASSQVGTGVPFF. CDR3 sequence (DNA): TGTGCCAGCAGCCAGGTGGGGACGGGAGTTCCGTTCTTC.

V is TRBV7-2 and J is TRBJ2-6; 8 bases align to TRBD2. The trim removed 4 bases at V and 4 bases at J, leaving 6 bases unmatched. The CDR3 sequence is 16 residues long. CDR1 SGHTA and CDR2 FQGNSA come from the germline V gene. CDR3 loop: CASSSLGRAGANVLTF. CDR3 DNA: TGTGCCAGCAGCTCCCTCGGGAGGGCCGGGGCCAACGTCCTGACTTTC.

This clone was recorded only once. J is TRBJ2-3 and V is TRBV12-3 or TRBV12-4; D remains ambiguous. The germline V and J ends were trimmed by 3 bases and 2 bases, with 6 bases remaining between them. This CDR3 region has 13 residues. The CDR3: CASSFRATDTQYF. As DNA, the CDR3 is TGTGCCAGCAGTTTTCGGGCCACAGATACGCAGTATTTT.

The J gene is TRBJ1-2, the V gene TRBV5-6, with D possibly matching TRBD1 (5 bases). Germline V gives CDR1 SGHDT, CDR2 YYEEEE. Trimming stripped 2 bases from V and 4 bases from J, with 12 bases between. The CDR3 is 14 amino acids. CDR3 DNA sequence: TGTGCCAGCAGCTTTACCGGGACTACCTATGGCTACACCTTC. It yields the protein CASSFTGTTYGYTF. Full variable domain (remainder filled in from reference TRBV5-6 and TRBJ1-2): DAGVTQSPTHLIKTRGQQVTLRCSPKSGHDTVSWYQQALGQGPQFIFQYYEEEERQRGNFPDRFSGHQFPNYSSELNVNALLLGDSALYLCASSFTGTTYGYTFGSGTRLTVV.

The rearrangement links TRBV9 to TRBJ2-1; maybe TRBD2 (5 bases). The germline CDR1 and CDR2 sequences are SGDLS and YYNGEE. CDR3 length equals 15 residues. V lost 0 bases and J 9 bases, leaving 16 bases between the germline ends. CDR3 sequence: CASSVEEVRWGEQFF. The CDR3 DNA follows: TGTGCCAGCAGCGTAGAGGAGGTACGGTGGGGTGAGCAGTTCTTC.

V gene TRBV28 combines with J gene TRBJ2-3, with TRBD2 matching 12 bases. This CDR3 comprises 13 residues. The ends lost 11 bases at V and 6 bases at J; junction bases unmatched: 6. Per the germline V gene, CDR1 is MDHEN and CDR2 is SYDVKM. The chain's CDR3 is CAAGTSGPDTQYF. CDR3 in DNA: TGTGCCGCCGGGACTAGCGGGCCGGATACGCAGTATTTT.

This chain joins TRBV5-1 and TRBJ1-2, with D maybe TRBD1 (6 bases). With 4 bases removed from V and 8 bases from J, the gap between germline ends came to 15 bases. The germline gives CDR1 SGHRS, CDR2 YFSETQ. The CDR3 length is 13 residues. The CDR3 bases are TGCGCCAGCAGCCTATCGACAGGAGGGGGCTACACCTTC. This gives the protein CASSLSTGGGYTF.

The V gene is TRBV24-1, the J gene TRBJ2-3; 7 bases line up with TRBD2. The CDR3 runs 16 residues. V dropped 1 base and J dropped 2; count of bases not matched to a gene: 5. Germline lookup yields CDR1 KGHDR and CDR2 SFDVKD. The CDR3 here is CATSDLPSGTTDTQYF. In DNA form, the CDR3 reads TGTGCCACCAGTGATTTACCTAGCGGTACCACAGATACGCAGTATTTT.

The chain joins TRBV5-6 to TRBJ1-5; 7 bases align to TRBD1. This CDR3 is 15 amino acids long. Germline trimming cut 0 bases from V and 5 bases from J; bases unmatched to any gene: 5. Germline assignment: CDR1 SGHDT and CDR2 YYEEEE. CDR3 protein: CASSLAGTAYQPQHF. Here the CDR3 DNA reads TGTGCCAGCAGCTTGGCGGGGACAGCCTATCAGCCCCAGCATTTT.

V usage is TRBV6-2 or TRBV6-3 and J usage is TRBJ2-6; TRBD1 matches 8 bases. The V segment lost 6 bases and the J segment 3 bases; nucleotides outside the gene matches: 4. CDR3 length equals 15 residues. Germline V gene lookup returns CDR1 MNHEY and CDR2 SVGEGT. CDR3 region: CASSSDRVGANVLTF. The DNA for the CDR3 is TGTGCCAGCAGCTCGGACAGGGTTGGGGCCAACGTCCTGACTTTC.

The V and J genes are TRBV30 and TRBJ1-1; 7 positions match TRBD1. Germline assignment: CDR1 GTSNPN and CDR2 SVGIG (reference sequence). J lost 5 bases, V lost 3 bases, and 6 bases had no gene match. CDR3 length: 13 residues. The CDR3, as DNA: TGTGCCTGGAGCACAGGGGTCTATACTGAAGCTTTCTTT. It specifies CAWSTGVYTEAFF.

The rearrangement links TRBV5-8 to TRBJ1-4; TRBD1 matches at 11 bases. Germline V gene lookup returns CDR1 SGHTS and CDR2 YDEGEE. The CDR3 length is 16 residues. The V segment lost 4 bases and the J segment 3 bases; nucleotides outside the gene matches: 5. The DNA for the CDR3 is TGTGCCAGCAGCCAGGGACAGGGGGTCCCTAATGAAAAACTGTTTTTT. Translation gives CASSQGQGVPNEKLFF.

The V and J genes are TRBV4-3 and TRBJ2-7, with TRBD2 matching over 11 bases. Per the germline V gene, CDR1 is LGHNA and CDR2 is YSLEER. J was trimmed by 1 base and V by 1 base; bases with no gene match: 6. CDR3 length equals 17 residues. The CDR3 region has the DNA TGCGCCAGCAGCCAAGTACTAGCGGGAGTAAGTTCCTACGAGCAGTACTTC. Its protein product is CASSQVLAGVSSYEQYF.

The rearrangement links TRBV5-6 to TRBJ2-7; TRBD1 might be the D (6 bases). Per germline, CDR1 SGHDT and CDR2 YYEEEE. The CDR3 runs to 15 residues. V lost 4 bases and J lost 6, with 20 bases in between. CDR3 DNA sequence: TGTGCCAGCAGCACGTACCGGGACCTAGGGGGCGAGCAGTACTTC. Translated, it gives CASSTYRDLGGEQYF.

Here the CDR3 DNA reads TGCGCCAGCAGCCAAGGGGAAGGGGGCTACTATGGCTACACCTTC. Its translation is CASSQGEGGYYGYTF. This chain uses TRBV4-3 with TRBJ1-2; TRBD1 matches 7 bases. The CDR3 consists of 15 residues. The J segment lost 3 bases and the V segment lost 1 base, leaving 5 bases of the junction unmatched. Germline values: CDR1 LGHNA, CDR2 YSLEER.